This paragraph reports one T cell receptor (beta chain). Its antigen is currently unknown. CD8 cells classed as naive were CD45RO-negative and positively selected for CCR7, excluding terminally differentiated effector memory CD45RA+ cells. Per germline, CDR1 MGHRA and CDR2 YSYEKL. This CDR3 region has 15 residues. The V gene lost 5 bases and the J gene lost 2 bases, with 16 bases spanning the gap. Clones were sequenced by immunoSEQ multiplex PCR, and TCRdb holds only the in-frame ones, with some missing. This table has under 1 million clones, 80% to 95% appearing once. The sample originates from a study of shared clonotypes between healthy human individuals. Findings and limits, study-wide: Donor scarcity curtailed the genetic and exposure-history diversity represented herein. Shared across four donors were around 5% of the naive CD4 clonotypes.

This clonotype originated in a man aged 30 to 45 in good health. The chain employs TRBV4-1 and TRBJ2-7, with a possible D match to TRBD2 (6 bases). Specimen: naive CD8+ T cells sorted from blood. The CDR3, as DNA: TGCGCCAGCAGCAAAAGCGGGCGGGTAGCCTACGAGCAGTACTTC. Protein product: CASSKSGRVAYEQYF.